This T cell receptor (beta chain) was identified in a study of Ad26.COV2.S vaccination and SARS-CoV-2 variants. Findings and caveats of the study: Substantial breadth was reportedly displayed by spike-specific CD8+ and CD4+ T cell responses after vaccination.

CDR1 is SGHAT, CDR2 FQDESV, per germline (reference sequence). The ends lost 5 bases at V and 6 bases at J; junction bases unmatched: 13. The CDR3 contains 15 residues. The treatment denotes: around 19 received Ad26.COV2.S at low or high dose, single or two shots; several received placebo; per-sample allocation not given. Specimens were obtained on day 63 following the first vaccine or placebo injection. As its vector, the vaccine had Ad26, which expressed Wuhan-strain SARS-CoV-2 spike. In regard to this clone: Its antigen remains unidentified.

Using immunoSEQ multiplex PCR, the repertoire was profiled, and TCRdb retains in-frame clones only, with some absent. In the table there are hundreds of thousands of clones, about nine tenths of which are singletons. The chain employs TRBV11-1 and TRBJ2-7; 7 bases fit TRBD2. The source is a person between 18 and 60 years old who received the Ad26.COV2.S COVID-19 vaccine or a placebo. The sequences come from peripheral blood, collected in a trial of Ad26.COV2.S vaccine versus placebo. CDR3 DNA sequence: TGTGCCAGCAGCACTCGGGGTGGCGCGGGGGTCGAGCAGTACTTC. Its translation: CASSTRGGAGVEQYF.